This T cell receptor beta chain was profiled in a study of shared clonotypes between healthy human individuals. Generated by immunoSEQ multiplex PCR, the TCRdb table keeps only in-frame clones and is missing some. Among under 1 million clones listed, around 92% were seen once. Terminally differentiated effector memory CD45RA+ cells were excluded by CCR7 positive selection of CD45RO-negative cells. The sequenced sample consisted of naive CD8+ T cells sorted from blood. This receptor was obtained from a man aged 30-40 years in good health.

CDR3 sequence: CASRDTGLGYNEQFF. Here the CDR3 DNA reads TGTGCCAGCAGGGACACGGGACTGGGCTACAATGAGCAGTTCTTC. The gene calls are TRBV6-5 and TRBJ2-1; D may be TRBD2 (6 bases). Germline V CDR1 and CDR2: MNHEY, SVGAGI. The CDR3 totals 15 residues. The V end lost 6 bases, the J end lost 3 bases, and 15 bases lay between the germline ends.